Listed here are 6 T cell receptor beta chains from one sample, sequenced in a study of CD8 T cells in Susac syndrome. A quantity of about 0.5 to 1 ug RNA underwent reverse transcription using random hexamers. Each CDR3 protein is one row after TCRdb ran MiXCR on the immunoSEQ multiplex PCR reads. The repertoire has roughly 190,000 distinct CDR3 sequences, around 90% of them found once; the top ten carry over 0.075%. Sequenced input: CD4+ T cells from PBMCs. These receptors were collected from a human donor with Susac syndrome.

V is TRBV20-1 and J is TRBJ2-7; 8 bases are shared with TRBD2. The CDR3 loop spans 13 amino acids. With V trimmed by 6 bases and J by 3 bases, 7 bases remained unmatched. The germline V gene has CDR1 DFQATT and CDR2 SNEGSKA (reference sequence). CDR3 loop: CSAPGLEYYEQYF. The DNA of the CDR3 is TGCAGTGCCCCGGGACTAGAGTACTACGAGCAGTACTTC.

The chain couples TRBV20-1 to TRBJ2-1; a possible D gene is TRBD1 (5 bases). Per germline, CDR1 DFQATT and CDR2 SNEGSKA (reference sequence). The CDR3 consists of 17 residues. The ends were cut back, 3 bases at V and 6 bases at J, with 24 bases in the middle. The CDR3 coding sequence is TGCAGTGCTAGGCCTACTGAAGACAGCTGGGGTTCCAATGAGCAGTTCTTC. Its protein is CSARPTEDSWGSNEQFF.

In DNA, the CDR3 is TGCGCCAGCAGCTCCTCTTTGGTCCAAGAGACCCAGTACTTC. Its protein product is CASSSSLVQETQYF. The chain combines TRBV5-1 with TRBJ2-5; D unresolved. Germline CDR1 is SGHRS and CDR2 is YFSETQ. The V end lost 3 bases, the J end lost 1 base, and 10 bases lay between the germline ends. This CDR3 contains 14 residues.

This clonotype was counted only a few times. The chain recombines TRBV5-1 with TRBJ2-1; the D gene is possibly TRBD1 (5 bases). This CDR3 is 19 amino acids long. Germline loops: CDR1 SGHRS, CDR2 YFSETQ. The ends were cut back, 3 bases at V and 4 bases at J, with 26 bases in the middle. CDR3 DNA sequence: TGCGCCAGCAGCTCTGGTTCGGCGGTCGGCTGGGGCTCTTACAATGAGCAGTTCTTC. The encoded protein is CASSSGSAVGWGSYNEQFF.

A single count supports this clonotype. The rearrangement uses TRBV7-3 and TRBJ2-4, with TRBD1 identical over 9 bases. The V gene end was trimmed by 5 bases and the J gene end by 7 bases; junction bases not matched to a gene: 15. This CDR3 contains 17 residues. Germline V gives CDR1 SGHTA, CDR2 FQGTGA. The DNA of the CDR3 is TGTGCCAGCAGCCCAAAAGGCGGGGACAGGGTGAGGAACATTCAGTACTTC. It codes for CASSPKGGDRVRNIQYF.

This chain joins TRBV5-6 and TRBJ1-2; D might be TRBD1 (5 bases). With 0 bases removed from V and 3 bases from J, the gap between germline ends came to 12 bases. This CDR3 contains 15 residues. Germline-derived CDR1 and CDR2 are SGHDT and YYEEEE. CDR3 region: CASSLAGGEDYGYTF. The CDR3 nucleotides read TGTGCCAGCAGCTTGGCCGGGGGGGAGGACTATGGCTACACCTTC. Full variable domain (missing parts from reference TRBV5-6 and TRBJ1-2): DAGVTQSPTHLIKTRGQQVTLRCSPKSGHDTVSWYQQALGQGPQFIFQYYEEEERQRGNFPDRFSGHQFPNYSSELNVNALLLGDSALYLCASSLAGGEDYGYTFGSGTRLTVV.